Sequencing of this T cell receptor (beta chain) was carried out in a study of T cell changes during pregnancy in multiple sclerosis. This CDR3 is built from 13 residues. Germline V gene lookup returns CDR1 SGDLS and CDR2 YYNGEE. Trimming removed 4 bases at V and 6 bases at J, with 14 bases between. The assay was immunoSEQ multiplex PCR, and TCRdb's table has in-frame clones only and misses some. Counted here are almost 50,000 clones, 91% occurring once; the ten biggest clones make up roughly 10%. This chain connects TRBV9 to TRBJ2-7, with D possibly TRBD2 on 7 matching bases. The sequences come from CD8+ T cells from peripheral blood mononuclear cells, collected after pregnancy. The sequence came from a female donor with multiple sclerosis, enrolled in a pregnancy study. The CDR3 DNA is TGTGCCAGCAGCAACACTGGGGGGGCCGAGCAGTACTTC. Protein product: CASSNTGGAEQYF.